This T cell receptor beta chain was captured in a study of molecular identifiers for immune sequencing clone quantification. TCRdb analysed the PCR reads with MiXCR anew, one entry per CDR3 protein. Of about half a million distinct CDR3 sequences listed, around 23% are singletons. Study-level points and caveats: The sizes of highly expanded clones could be underestimated when identical TCR molecules share a barcode.

Germline V lookup: CDR1 SEHNR, CDR2 FQNEAQ (reference sequence). The germline V and J ends were trimmed by 1 base and 6 bases, with 10 bases remaining between them. CDR3 length equals 14 residues. With respect to this clonotype: Its specificity is not known.

The receptor comes from a human donor in good health. Some libraries in this study had Jurkat cell RNA spiked in. The sequenced sample consisted of naive CD8+ T cells from blood, with Jurkat cell RNA spiked in. Subset denoted: FACS-sorted CD8+CD4-CCR7+CD45RA+ naive T cells. The chain joins TRBV7-9 to TRBJ1-5; D might be TRBD1 (6 bases). CDR3 DNA sequence: TGTGCCAGCAGCTTAGAGGGGGGATGTCAGCCCCAGCATTTT. Translated: CASSLEGGCQPQHF.